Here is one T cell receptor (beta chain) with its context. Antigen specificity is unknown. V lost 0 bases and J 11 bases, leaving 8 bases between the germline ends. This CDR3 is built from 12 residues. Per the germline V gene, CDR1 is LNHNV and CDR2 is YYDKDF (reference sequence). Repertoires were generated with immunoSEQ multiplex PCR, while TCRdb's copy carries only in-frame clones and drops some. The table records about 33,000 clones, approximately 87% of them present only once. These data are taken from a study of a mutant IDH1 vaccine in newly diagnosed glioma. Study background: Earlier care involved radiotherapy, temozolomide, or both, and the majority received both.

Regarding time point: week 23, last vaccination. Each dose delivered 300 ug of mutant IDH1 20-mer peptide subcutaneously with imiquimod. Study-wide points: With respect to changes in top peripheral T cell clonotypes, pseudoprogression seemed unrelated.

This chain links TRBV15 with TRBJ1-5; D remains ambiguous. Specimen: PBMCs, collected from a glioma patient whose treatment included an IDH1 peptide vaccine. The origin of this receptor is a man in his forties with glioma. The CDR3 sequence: CATSRDSWAQHF. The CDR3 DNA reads TGTGCCACCAGCAGAGATTCGTGGGCCCAGCATTTT.